This T cell receptor beta chain comes out of a study of cytomegalovirus exposure and HLA in healthy donors. About the study: Among the 300 to 450 genotyped donors, approximately 80% were placed in the Caucasian-associated ancestry cluster.

Study results and limitations: Rarity marked most TCR sequences, yet some public TCRs occurred in many donors. Data from an earlier analysis indicated that most TCR beta V segments were productive either about 87% or about 30% of the time.

PCR used 60 Vbeta primers and 13 Jbeta primers. Measured with immunoSEQ multiplex PCR; TCRdb has only the in-frame clones, and not every one. The profile shows under 200,000 clones, 75% of them singletons. This clone was counted between two and nine times. Its cognate antigen is unknown. Everyone who donated was a healthy bone marrow donor. The CDR3 runs 13 residues. Germline CDR1 MNHEY, CDR2 SVGAGI. Trimming took off 2 bases at V and 8 bases at J, with 9 bases between the two ends. This clonotype was obtained from a male donor in good health and CMV-seronegative. The sequenced sample was PBMCs. The chain carries TRBV6-5 and TRBJ1-4, with D perhaps matching TRBD1 (6 bases). For the CDR3, the DNA is TGTGCCAGCAGTTACGACAGGAGGGAAAAACTGTTTTTT. It codes for CASSYDRREKLFF.